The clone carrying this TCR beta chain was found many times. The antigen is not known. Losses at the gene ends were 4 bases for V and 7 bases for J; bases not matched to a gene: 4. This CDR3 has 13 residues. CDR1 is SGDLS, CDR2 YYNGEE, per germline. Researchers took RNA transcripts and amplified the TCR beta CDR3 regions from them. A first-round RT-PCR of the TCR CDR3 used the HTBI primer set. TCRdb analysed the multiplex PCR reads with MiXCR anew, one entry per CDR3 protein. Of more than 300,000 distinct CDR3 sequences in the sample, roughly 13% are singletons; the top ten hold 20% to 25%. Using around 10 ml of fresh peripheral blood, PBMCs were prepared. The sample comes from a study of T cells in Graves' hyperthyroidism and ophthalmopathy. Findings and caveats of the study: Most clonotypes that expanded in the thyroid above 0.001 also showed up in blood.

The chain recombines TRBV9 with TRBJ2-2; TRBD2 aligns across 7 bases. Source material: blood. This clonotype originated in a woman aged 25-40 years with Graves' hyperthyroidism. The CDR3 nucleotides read TGTGCCAGCAGCCCCTCGGGAGGCGGGGAGCTGTTTTTT. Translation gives CASSPSGGGELFF.